A single sample is the source of the 18 T cell receptor beta chains below, sequenced in a study of shared clonotypes between healthy human individuals. Assay used: immunoSEQ multiplex PCR; TCRdb lists only in-frame clones, some missing. The table lists about 960,000 clones, about three quarters of them singletons, with roughly 1.5% in the top ten. Sample: memory CD4+ T cells sorted from blood. The subset is: CD45RA-negative fraction. The receptors were gathered from a man between 18 and 35 years old in good health.

The chain recombines TRBV9 with TRBJ2-1; D is perhaps TRBD1 or TRBD2 (5 bases each). This CDR3 has 17 residues. Per germline, CDR1 SGDLS and CDR2 YYNGEE. V lost 4 bases, J lost 5 bases, and 22 bases lay in between. The chain's CDR3 is CASSIGDVGTKHNEQFF. DNA for the CDR3: TGTGCCAGCAGCATTGGAGATGTGGGGACGAAACACAATGAGCAGTTCTTC.

A remark on this clone: A read error is likely here: a far larger clone is one base away. The identical CDR3 is also encoded by other nucleotide sequences in the sample. The gene calls are TRBV9 and TRBJ1-2; D is uncertain. Trimming cost V 2 bases and J 8 bases, with 10 bases left between them. Germline V lookup: CDR1 SGDLS, CDR2 YYNGEE. CDR3 length: 12 amino acids. The DNA of the CDR3 is TGTGCCAGCAGCGTGGTGGAAGGAGGCTACACCTTC. Its translation is CASSVVEGGYTF.

The chain carries TRBV7-6 and TRBJ2-5; 14 bases are a match to TRBD2. CDR3 length equals 18 residues. From germline, CDR1 is SGHVS and CDR2 FNYEAQ. Trimming cost V 5 bases and J 1 base; bases outside gene matches: 9. This CDR3 is CASSARLAGGRGQETQYF. The CDR3 DNA is TGTGCCAGCAGCGCCCGACTAGCGGGAGGGCGAGGCCAAGAGACCCAGTACTTC.

J is TRBJ2-2 and V is TRBV6-5; 7 bases map to TRBD1. The length of the CDR3 is 14 residues. The junction had 3 bases not matched to a gene; V was cut back by 1 base and J by 7 bases. CDR1 and CDR2 from the germline V gene are MNHEY and SVGAGI. DNA of the CDR3: TGTGCCAGCAGTTACTTACAGGGGTTCGGGGAGCTGTTTTTT. Encoded protein: CASSYLQGFGELFF.

This clone was observed a single time. The chain is built from TRBV2 and TRBJ2-1; 14 positions agree with TRBD2. This CDR3 comprises 18 residues. Germline loops: CDR1 SNHLY, CDR2 FYNNEI. J lost 6 bases, V lost 6 bases, and 13 bases had no gene match. For the CDR3, the DNA is TGTGCCAGCAGGAAATCCGGGACTAGCGGGAGATCGGGCAATGAGCAGTTCTTC. Protein sequence: CASRKSGTSGRSGNEQFF.

The genes are TRBV7-2 and TRBJ1-2, with a weak D call TRBD1 (5 bases). Trimming left V 1 base short and J 2 bases short, with 11 bases between. CDR1 is SGHTA, CDR2 FQGNSA, per germline. The CDR3 is made up of 15 amino acids. The CDR3 bases are TGTGCCAGCAGCTTAGACTGGGGGTCGAACTATGGCTACACCTTC. Its protein is CASSLDWGSNYGYTF.

This clone was counted between two and nine times. The chain couples TRBV7-2 to TRBJ1-6; 8 positions match TRBD1. The CDR3 sequence is 16 residues long. V lost 5 bases, J lost 7 bases, and 10 bases stayed unmatched. Germline-derived CDR1 and CDR2 are SGHTA and FQGNSA. DNA of the CDR3: TGTGCCAGCAGCCCGCGGACAGGGCTCCCGAATTCACCCCTCCACTTT. Translating gives CASSPRTGLPNSPLHF.

CDR3: CASSTRSYEQYF. Here the CDR3 DNA reads TGTGCCAGCAGCACAAGGAGCTACGAGCAGTACTTC. This chain links TRBV5-6 with TRBJ2-7; D uncertain. The CDR3 is made up of 12 amino acids. CDR1 and CDR2 (germline): SGHDT, YYEEEE. Trimming left V 4 bases short and J 3 bases short, with 8 bases between.

The rearrangement uses TRBV6-5 and TRBJ1-1, with D uncertain. The CDR3 is made up of 13 amino acids. V lost 10 bases to trimming and J lost 1 base, with 13 bases between them. Per the germline V gene, CDR1 is MNHEY and CDR2 is SVGAGI. The CDR3, as DNA: TGTGCCACGAGCCGACGGGAGAACACTGAAGCTTTCTTT. Translated, it gives CATSRRENTEAFF.

This chain links TRBV7-2 with TRBJ1-4; 10 bases align to TRBD1. Germline CDR1 reads SGHTA; CDR2 reads FQGNSA. This CDR3 is 16 amino acids long. V was clipped by 4 bases and J by 5 bases; unmatched bases: 7. CDR3: CASSSRRGQGNEKLFF. The CDR3 DNA sequence: TGTGCCAGCAGCTCCCGACGGGGACAGGGGAATGAAAAACTGTTTTTT.

As concerns this clone: The same CDR3 also results from other DNA sequences found in this sample. The V call is TRBV6-6, the J call TRBJ2-7, with 9 bases fitting TRBD1. The CDR3 totals 14 residues. After removal of 6 bases from V and 1 base from J, the junction contained 4 bases not matched to a gene. CDR1 and CDR2 (germline): MNHNY, SVGAGI (reference sequence). Here the CDR3 reads CASSRGTGSYEQYF. The CDR3, as DNA: TGTGCCAGCAGCCGAGGGACAGGGTCCTACGAGCAGTACTTC.

This clone appeared once. The rearrangement links TRBV6-5 to TRBJ1-1, with 10 bases aligning to TRBD1. This CDR3 region has 13 residues. The germline gives CDR1 MNHEY, CDR2 SVGAGI. Germline trimming cut 6 bases from V and 8 bases from J; bases unmatched to any gene: 6. CDR3 loop: CASSRDRGREAFF. DNA for the CDR3: TGTGCCAGCAGCAGGGACAGGGGTAGGGAAGCTTTCTTT.

This clone turned up a few times. The chain recombines TRBV6-1 with TRBJ2-5; 10 bases match TRBD2. Germline V gene sequence: CDR1 MNHNS, CDR2 SASEGT. The CDR3 is 15 amino acids. The junction had 9 bases not matched to a gene; V was cut back by 6 bases and J by 5 bases. CDR3 sequence: CASSPSGGALETQYF. As DNA, the CDR3 is TGTGCCAGCAGCCCGAGCGGGGGGGCCCTGGAGACCCAGTACTTC.

J is TRBJ2-7 and V is TRBV9; 14 bases match TRBD2. CDR1 SGDLS and CDR2 YYNGEE come from the germline V gene. The CDR3 length is 16 residues. The trim removed 2 bases at V and 7 bases at J, leaving 8 bases unmatched. The CDR3 coding sequence is TGTGCCAGCAGCGTTCACTCGGGACTAGCGGGAGATGAGCAGTACTTC. It encodes CASSVHSGLAGDEQYF. The variable domain in full, with the rest retrieved from reference TRBV9 and TRBJ2-7, is DSGVTQTPKHLITATGQRVTLRCSPRSGDLSVYWYQQSLDQGLQFLIQYYNGEERAKGNILERFSAQQFPDLHSELNLSSLELGDSALYFCASSVHSGLAGDEQYFGPGTRLTVT.

This sequence joins TRBV5-4 and TRBJ2-1; 9 bases agree with TRBD2. Trimming took 4 bases from V and 4 from J; bases not matched to a gene: 9. The CDR3 sequence is 16 residues long. Per germline, CDR1 SGHNT and CDR2 YYREEE (reference sequence). CDR3 sequence (DNA): TGTGCCAGCAGCGGCCTGGGAAGCGGGGGGTACAATGAGCAGTTCTTC. Translating it yields CASSGLGSGGYNEQFF.

In regard to this clone: Other nucleotide sequences in the sample specify the same CDR3. The V call is TRBV11-2, the J call TRBJ2-1; unclear D gene. The CDR3 length is 13 residues. Germline loops: CDR1 SGHAT, CDR2 FQNNGV. V shed 0 bases and J shed 7 bases, with 7 bases lying between them. The CDR3 protein is CASSLDRLNEQFF. The CDR3 DNA reads as TGTGCCAGCAGCTTAGACAGGCTTAATGAGCAGTTCTTC.

The V gene is TRBV5-4, the J gene TRBJ2-5; 8 positions agree with TRBD1. With 3 bases clipped from V and 2 bases from J, the junction kept 3 bases outside the gene matches. From germline, CDR1 is SGHNT and CDR2 YYREEE (reference sequence). This CDR3 has 14 residues. Here the CDR3 DNA reads TGTGCCAGCAGCTCCCGGACAGGGCAAGAGACCCAGTACTTC. This codes for CASSSRTGQETQYF.

The CDR3 is CASGRGWDTQYF. The CDR3, as DNA: TGTGCCAGCGGAAGGGGTTGGGATACGCAGTATTTT. V usage is TRBV2 and J usage is TRBJ2-3, with D tentatively TRBD1 (5 bases). The V gene's germline CDR1 is SNHLY and CDR2 FYNNEI. V lost 8 bases and J lost 6, with 12 bases in between. The CDR3 runs 12 residues.